These T cell receptor beta chains were read from a single sample in a study of blood T cell repertoires in COVID-19. Here immunoSEQ multiplex PCR was the method, and the copy in TCRdb shows in-frame clones only, minus some. The data hold a few hundred thousand clones, with 85% to 90% observed a single time. The sequencing sample was made of peripheral blood. These receptors were taken from a woman aged 55-69 years with COVID-19, enrolled during active disease. CDR3s include the opening cysteine and the closing phenylalanine or tryptophan. D genes are given only for firm matches. Clone size is stated in some rows and not others, as once, few, many or a class when expanded.

D gene: .
clone size: few
CDR3 length: 18
V gene: TRBV5-1
J gene: TRBJ1-4
CDR3 DNA: TGCGCCAGCAGCAATCGTTTAGTCCACCCAGGGGCTAATGAAAAACTGTTTTTT
CDR3 protein: CASSNRLVHPGANEKLFF

D gene: .
clone size: .
CDR3 length: 17
V gene: TRBV3-1/TRBV3-2
J gene: TRBJ1-2
CDR3 DNA: TGTGCCAGCAGCCCGGAATCGGGACTGAATACCAACTATGGCTACACCTTC
CDR3 protein: CASSPESGLNTNYGYTF

D gene: .
clone size: .
CDR3 length: 13
V gene: TRBV12-3/TRBV12-4
J gene: TRBJ2-5
CDR3 DNA: TGTGCCAGCAGTTTAGTCGGAGGGGAGACCCAGTACTTC
CDR3 protein: CASSLVGGETQYF

D gene: TRBD2
clone size: .
CDR3 length: 17
V gene: TRBV7-9
J gene: TRBJ2-2
CDR3 DNA: TGTGCCAGCAGCTTAGGATTCGGGGGGTTGAACACCGGGGAGCTGTTTTTT
CDR3 protein: CASSLGFGGLNTGELFF

D gene: .
clone size: .
CDR3 length: 14
V gene: TRBV3-1/TRBV3-2
J gene: TRBJ2-7
CDR3 DNA: TGTGCCAGCAGCCCAAGGGGGGGTTCCTACGAGCAGTACTTC
CDR3 protein: CASSPRGGSYEQYF

D gene: .
clone size: once
CDR3 length: 13
V gene: TRBV12-3/TRBV12-4
J gene: TRBJ1-2
CDR3 DNA: TGTGCCAGCAGTTTTACACAGGGTGATGGCTACACCTTC
CDR3 protein: CASSFTQGDGYTF

D gene: .
clone size: few
CDR3 length: 17
V gene: TRBV6-1
J gene: TRBJ2-7
CDR3 DNA: TGTGCCAGCAGTGAAGCGCGGTCCTCGATATCCACCTACGAGCAGTACTTC
CDR3 protein: CASSEARSSISTYEQYF

D gene: TRBD1
clone size: .
CDR3 length: 14
V gene: TRBV10-3
J gene: TRBJ1-2
CDR3 DNA: TGTGCCATCAGTGACCGGGACAGGGTCTATGGCTACACCTTC
CDR3 protein: CAISDRDRVYGYTF

D gene: TRBD2
clone size: once
CDR3 length: 17
V gene: TRBV10-3
J gene: TRBJ2-3
CDR3 DNA: TGTGCCATTAGAGGGACTAGCGGGGCGCCGAGCACAGATACGCAGTATTTT
CDR3 protein: CAIRGTSGAPSTDTQYF

D gene: .
clone size: .
CDR3 length: 12
V gene: TRBV29-1
J gene: TRBJ1-1
CDR3 DNA: TGCAGCGTCGGACATTCGAACACTGAAGCTTTCTTT
CDR3 protein: CSVGHSNTEAFF

D gene: .
clone size: .
CDR3 length: 14
V gene: TRBV7-8
J gene: TRBJ1-4
CDR3 DNA: TGTGCCAGCAGCCGAAGCACAACTAATGAAAAACTGTTTTTT
CDR3 protein: CASSRSTTNEKLFF

D gene: .
clone size: .
CDR3 length: 15
V gene: TRBV4-1
J gene: TRBJ1-5
CDR3 DNA: TGCGCCAGCAGCCAAGATTATCCTTACAATCAGCCCCAGCATTTT
CDR3 protein: CASSQDYPYNQPQHF

D gene: .
clone size: .
CDR3 length: 16
V gene: TRBV6-5
J gene: TRBJ1-1
CDR3 DNA: TGTGCCAGCAGTTACTTCTTACAGGGAAGTAAAGCTGAAGCTTTCTTT
CDR3 protein: CASSYFLQGSKAEAFF

D gene: TRBD1
clone size: .
CDR3 length: 17
V gene: TRBV4-1
J gene: TRBJ2-1
CDR3 DNA: TGCGCCAGCAGCCGCGCCGAGGGGACAGGGGGCCGCAATGAGCAGTTCTTC
CDR3 protein: CASSRAEGTGGRNEQFF

D gene: TRBD1
clone size: .
CDR3 length: 14
V gene: TRBV2
J gene: TRBJ1-1
CDR3 DNA: TGTGCCAGCAGTTGGGGACAGGGGAGCACTGAAGCTTTCTTT
CDR3 protein: CASSWGQGSTEAFF

D gene: TRBD1
clone size: few
CDR3 length: 13
V gene: TRBV6-5
J gene: TRBJ1-1
CDR3 DNA: TGTGCCAGCAGAGTGACAGGGGGCACTGAAGCTTTCTTT
CDR3 protein: CASRVTGGTEAFF

D gene: .
clone size: .
CDR3 length: 15
V gene: TRBV6-5
J gene: TRBJ2-6
CDR3 DNA: TGTGCCACTAACGGACTGAACTCTGGGGCCAACGTCCTGACTTTC
CDR3 protein: CATNGLNSGANVLTF

D gene: .
clone size: .
CDR3 length: 16
V gene: TRBV3-1/TRBV3-2
J gene: TRBJ1-3
CDR3 DNA: TGTGCCAGCAGCCAAGAGCTAGGAACCTCTGGAAACACCATATATTTT
CDR3 protein: CASSQELGTSGNTIYF

D gene: .
clone size: .
CDR3 length: 14
V gene: TRBV7-9
J gene: TRBJ1-1
CDR3 DNA: TGTGCCAGCAGCTTAGCTTCGTTGAACACTGAAGCTTTCTTT
CDR3 protein: CASSLASLNTEAFF

D gene: .
clone size: .
CDR3 length: 15
V gene: TRBV3-1/TRBV3-2
J gene: TRBJ2-5
CDR3 DNA: TGTGCCAGCAGCCAACCCAGGGGTAAGCGAGAGACCCAGTACTTC
CDR3 protein: CASSQPRGKRETQYF

D gene: .
clone size: .
CDR3 length: 15
V gene: TRBV7-8
J gene: TRBJ2-2
CDR3 DNA: TGTGCCAGCTACCATGGGAGTACAGTAACCGGGGAGCTGTTTTTT
CDR3 protein: CASYHGSTVTGELFF

D gene: TRBD1
clone size: .
CDR3 length: 15
V gene: TRBV7-3
J gene: TRBJ2-2
CDR3 DNA: TGTGCCAGCAGCCGAACAGGGGCGGACACCGGGGAGCTGTTTTTT
CDR3 protein: CASSRTGADTGELFF

D gene: .
clone size: .
CDR3 length: 14
V gene: TRBV6-5
J gene: TRBJ1-2
CDR3 DNA: TGTGCCAGTTCCCCCCCGGGGAGGACCTATGGCTACACCTTC
CDR3 protein: CASSPPGRTYGYTF

D gene: TRBD1
clone size: .
CDR3 length: 15
V gene: TRBV6-2/TRBV6-3
J gene: TRBJ1-1
CDR3 DNA: TGTGCCAGCAGTCACGGGGACAGGGACGGGCCTGAAGCTTTCTTT
CDR3 protein: CASSHGDRDGPEAFF

D gene: .
clone size: .
CDR3 length: 15
V gene: TRBV23-1
J gene: TRBJ2-1
CDR3 DNA: TGCGCCAGCAGTCACCCGCTCAGCTCCTACAATGAGCAGTTCTTC
CDR3 protein: CASSHPLSSYNEQFF

D gene: .
clone size: .
CDR3 length: 15
V gene: TRBV5-1
J gene: TRBJ2-7
CDR3 DNA: TGCGCCAGCAGCCCTGTCCTTCGGGACACCGTTGAGCAGTACTTC
CDR3 protein: CASSPVLRDTVEQYF

D gene: .
clone size: .
CDR3 length: 14
V gene: TRBV10-3
J gene: TRBJ2-7
CDR3 DNA: TGTGCCATCAAACTACAGGGTTCGGCCTACGAGCAGTACTTC
CDR3 protein: CAIKLQGSAYEQYF

D gene: TRBD1
clone size: .
CDR3 length: 13
V gene: TRBV29-1
J gene: TRBJ1-3
CDR3 DNA: TGCAGCGCCCGGACAGGGACTGGAAACACCATATATTTT
CDR3 protein: CSARTGTGNTIYF

D gene: .
clone size: once
CDR3 length: 15
V gene: TRBV4-3
J gene: TRBJ1-2
CDR3 DNA: TGCGCCAGCAGCCAAGGGGGGGGCGGGCTCTATGGCTACACCTTC
CDR3 protein: CASSQGGGGLYGYTF

D gene: .
clone size: many
CDR3 length: 15
V gene: TRBV6-5
J gene: TRBJ1-6
CDR3 DNA: TGTGCCAGCAGTTACTCGAGAGTCAATAATTCACCCCTCCACTTT
CDR3 protein: CASSYSRVNNSPLHF

D gene: TRBD2
clone size: .
CDR3 length: 16
V gene: TRBV7-9
J gene: TRBJ2-7
CDR3 DNA: TGTGCCAGCAGTTGGACTAGCGGGGGTGGAGCCTACGAGCAGTACTTC
CDR3 protein: CASSWTSGGGAYEQYF

D gene: .
clone size: .
CDR3 length: 12
V gene: TRBV7-9
J gene: TRBJ2-7
CDR3 DNA: TGTGCCAGCAGCTTAGCGGGGAGAGAGCAGTACTTC
CDR3 protein: CASSLAGREQYF

D gene: .
clone size: .
CDR3 length: 16
V gene: TRBV3-1/TRBV3-2
J gene: TRBJ2-7
CDR3 DNA: TGTGCCAGCAGCCAAGTTGGGCAGGGGGGAGTCTACGAGCAGTACTTC
CDR3 protein: CASSQVGQGGVYEQYF

D gene: .
clone size: .
CDR3 length: 14
V gene: TRBV18
J gene: TRBJ2-5
CDR3 DNA: TGTGCCAGCTCAGGGACTTCTCAGGCGGAGACCCAGTACTTC
CDR3 protein: CASSGTSQAETQYF

D gene: TRBD1
clone size: .
CDR3 length: 15
V gene: TRBV27
J gene: TRBJ1-1
CDR3 DNA: TGTGCCAGCAGAGGGACAGGATACATGAACACTGAAGCTTTCTTT
CDR3 protein: CASRGTGYMNTEAFF